This TCR beta chain was sequenced during a study of T cell responses to AZD1222 COVID-19 vaccine. The study, taken as a whole, reports: Nearly half of unique spike-specific TCRs reportedly avoided B.1.351 and B.1.1.7 mutated regions. In a largely white British group with more females than males, clonal diversity was possibly underestimated.

Second-dose groups at about 4 or about 12 weeks were pooled. Sequencing used immunoSEQ multiplex PCR; TCRdb keeps in-frame clones, though not all of them. This table holds 200,000 or so clones, approximately 93% found once. Note on this clone: Its target is unknown.

Germline lookup yields CDR1 SGHTA and CDR2 FQGNSA. The CDR3 runs 13 residues. The V gene lost 0 bases and the J gene lost 2 bases, with 1 base spanning the gap. The receptor comes from an adult who received the AZD1222 COVID-19 vaccine. The sequences come from peripheral blood, collected 28 days after the second AZD1222 dose. V is TRBV7-2 and J is TRBJ1-4; D gene uncertain. For the CDR3, the DNA is TGTGCCAGCAGCTTAGCTACTAATGAAAAACTGTTTTTT. Encoded protein: CASSLATNEKLFF.